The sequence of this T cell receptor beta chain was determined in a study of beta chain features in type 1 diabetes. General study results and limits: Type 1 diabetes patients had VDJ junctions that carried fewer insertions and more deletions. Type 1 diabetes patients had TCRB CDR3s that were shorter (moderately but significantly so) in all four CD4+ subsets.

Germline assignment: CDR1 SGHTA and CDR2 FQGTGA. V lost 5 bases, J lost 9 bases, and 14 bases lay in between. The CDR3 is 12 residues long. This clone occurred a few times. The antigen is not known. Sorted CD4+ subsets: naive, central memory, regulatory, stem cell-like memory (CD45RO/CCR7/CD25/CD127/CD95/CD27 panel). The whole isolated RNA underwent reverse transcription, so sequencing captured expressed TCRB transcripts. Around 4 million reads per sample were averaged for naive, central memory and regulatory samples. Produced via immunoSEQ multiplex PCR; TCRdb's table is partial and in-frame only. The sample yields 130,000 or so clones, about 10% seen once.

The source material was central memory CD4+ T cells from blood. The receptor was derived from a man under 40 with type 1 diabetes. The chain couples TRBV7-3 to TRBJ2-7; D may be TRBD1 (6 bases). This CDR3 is CASSVDSRWQYF. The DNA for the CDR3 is TGTGCCAGCAGCGTGGACAGCCGTTGGCAGTACTTC. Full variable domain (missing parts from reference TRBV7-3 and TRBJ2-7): GAGVSQTPSNKVTEKGKYVELRCDPISGHTALYWYRQSLGQGPEFLIYFQGTGAADDSGLPNDRFFAVRPEGSVSTLKIQRTERGDSAVYLCASSVDSRWQYFGPGTRLTVT.